The source of this T cell receptor beta chain is a study of shared clonotypes between healthy human individuals. Study-wide results and caveats: Across subsets, estimated richness was generally greater for naive than for memory populations. In contrast to clonotypes shared by all four donors, non-shared clonotypes had lower generation probabilities.

With V trimmed by 2 bases and J by 3 bases, 4 bases remained unmatched. Germline-derived CDR1 and CDR2 are MDHEN and SYDVKM. The CDR3 consists of 14 residues. On this clone: What it binds is not known. Other DNA sequences within the sample encode an identical CDR3.

Clones were read by immunoSEQ multiplex PCR, and TCRdb kept only the in-frame ones, dropping some. The sample lists 2 million to 2.5 million clones, 93% occurring once. Naive CD45RA+ and memory CD45RA-negative subsets were split from CD4+ cells. The receptor was isolated from a man aged 18 to 30 in good health. Some clones in this sample may be carry-over from other donors' samples. Sequencing was performed on naive CD4+ T cells from PBMCs. The subset denotes: CD45RA+ positively selected. This chain connects TRBV28 to TRBJ2-7; 7 bases line up with TRBD2. The CDR3 loop is CASSLLAGVYEQYF. The DNA for the CDR3 is TGTGCCAGCAGTTTACTGGCGGGAGTCTACGAGCAGTACTTC.